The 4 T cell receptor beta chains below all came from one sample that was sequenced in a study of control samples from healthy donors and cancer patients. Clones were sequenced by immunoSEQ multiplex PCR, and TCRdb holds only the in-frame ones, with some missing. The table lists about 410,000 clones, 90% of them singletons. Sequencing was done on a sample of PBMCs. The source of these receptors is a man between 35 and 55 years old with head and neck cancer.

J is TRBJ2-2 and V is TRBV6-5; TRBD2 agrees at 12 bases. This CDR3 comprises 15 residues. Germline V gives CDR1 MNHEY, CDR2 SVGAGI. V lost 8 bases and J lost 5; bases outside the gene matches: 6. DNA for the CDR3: TGTGCCAGCCGAAAGGGGACTAGCGGGACCGGGGAGCTGTTTTTT. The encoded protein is CASRKGTSGTGELFF.

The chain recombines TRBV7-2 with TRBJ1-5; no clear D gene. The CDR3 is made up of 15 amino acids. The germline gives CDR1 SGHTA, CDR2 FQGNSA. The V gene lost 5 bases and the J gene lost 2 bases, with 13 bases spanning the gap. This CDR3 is CASSIGDLRNQPQHF. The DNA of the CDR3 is TGTGCCAGCAGCATCGGAGACTTGCGCAATCAGCCCCAGCATTTT.

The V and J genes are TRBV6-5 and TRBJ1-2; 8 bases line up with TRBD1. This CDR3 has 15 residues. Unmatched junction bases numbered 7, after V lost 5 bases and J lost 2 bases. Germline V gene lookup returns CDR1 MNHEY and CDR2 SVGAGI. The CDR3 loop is CASSPRTGSNYGYTF. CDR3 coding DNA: TGTGCCAGCAGTCCCCGGACAGGGTCAAACTATGGCTACACCTTC.

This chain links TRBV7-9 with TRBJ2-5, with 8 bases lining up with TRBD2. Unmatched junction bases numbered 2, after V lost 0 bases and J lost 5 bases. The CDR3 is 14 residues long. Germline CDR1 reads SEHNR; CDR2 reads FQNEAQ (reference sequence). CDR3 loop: CASSLAAGGETQYF. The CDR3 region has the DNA TGTGCCAGCAGCTTAGCGGCGGGAGGTGAGACCCAGTACTTC.